A selection of T cell receptor beta chains follows, all from one sample in a study of tissue T cells after allogeneic stem cell transplantation. Sequenced by immunoSEQ multiplex PCR; TCRdb stores in-frame clones only, minus some. The data show some 3,500 clones, about two thirds seen once. The sequences come from tissue from the right colon, collected at autopsy. Receptors were obtained from a male donor at least 60 years old with lung cancer. The conserved cysteine and the conserved F or W are not part of the CDR3 here. The order of the fields is V gene, clone size, J gene, CDR3 protein. Size tells how often a clone was seen (once, few, many) or the class of an expanded clone, and some rows leave it out.

TRBV29-1,-,TRBJ1-1,SVGHMVTEAF
TRBV4-3,-,TRBJ2-1,ASSQTGGPEQF
TRBV7-2,-,TRBJ2-3,ASSHGLAGDTQY
TRBV24-1,few,TRBJ2-3,ATEMTGHTDTQY
TRBV5-1,-,TRBJ2-1,ASSLASIGGNEQF
TRBV5-4,-,TRBJ2-2,ASSIPVGELF
TRBV6-6,-,TRBJ1-2,ASSPRGAHYGYT
TRBV7-3,-,TRBJ2-1,ASSLSPEGRGQF
TRBV7-2,once,TRBJ2-2,ASSSLSPPTGELF
TRBV19,-,TRBJ1-6,ASSIFGIVSSPLH
TRBV2,-,TRBJ1-1,ASSEFAEAF
TRBV29-1,-,TRBJ2-7,SANKLRGTRYEQY
TRBV19,once,TRBJ1-5,ASRSDGGGKGNQPQH
TRBV7-2,-,TRBJ1-1,ASSLTGRLTEAF
TRBV4-1,-,TRBJ1-5,ASSQTGTSSQPQH
TRBV6-5,-,TRBJ1-5,ASAAGPYGNQPQH
TRBV3-1/TRBV3-2,-,TRBJ1-1,ASSGRGTEAF
TRBV11-3,-,TRBJ2-6,ASSKNGGGTGANVLT
TRBV6-6,-,TRBJ2-3,ASSYGVSRDTQY
TRBV9,-,TRBJ1-4,ASSAPGEGEKLF
TRBV7-9,-,TRBJ2-5,ASSLLGGQETQY
TRBV5-4,-,TRBJ2-5,ASSLRQGGETQY
TRBV5-4,-,TRBJ2-3,AIELTGTSGRASTDTQY
TRBV9,-,TRBJ2-1,ASSVEGDEQF
TRBV7-2,-,TRBJ1-1,ASSSATWGTEAF
TRBV11-3,-,TRBJ2-3,ASSRAGTDTDTQY
TRBV5-1,once,TRBJ2-3,ASSLGQPQDTQY
TRBV7-9,few,TRBJ2-7,ASSSVETAT
TRBV7-8,-,TRBJ1-2,ASSLGTVVGYT
TRBV7-2,-,TRBJ2-7,ASSLTAVSSYEQY
TRBV30,few,TRBJ1-4,AWSPGVTNEKLF
TRBV9,-,TRBJ2-3,ASSPHGYSGSESDTQY